This T cell receptor beta chain was captured by sequencing in a study of shared clonotypes between healthy human individuals (dated by TCRdb to 2018 to 2021). Regarding the research as a whole: Three men and two women, aged 18 to 49 years, made up the cohort. For each donor, three plates each were used for CD4 naive and CD4 memory, two plates were used for CD8 naive, and one plate was used for CD8 memory. To estimate repertoire size and how much clonotypes are shared between individuals, the study performed deep sequencing of blood TCR repertoires from a few healthy adults. Libraries were prepared and TCR repertoires were sequenced by different laboratories using diverse techniques, in order to increase sequencing depth and limit assay-specific biases. Between about 0.8 and 9 billion PBMCs per donor were obtained by leukapheresis.

About this clone: Its binding antigen is unknown. Per-base quality was not reported, and no clone a single base away is much larger than it.

Including the terminal cysteine and phenylalanine, the CDR3 comprises 15 residues. The CDR3 DNA has 45 bases and is translated from base 1. Trimming takes 1 base from V and 5 bases from J, and the germline ends sit 13 bases apart. The germline V gene encodes CDR1 SGDLS and CDR2 YYNGEE. CD8 naive samples were obtained by positive selection for CCR7 among CD45RO-negative cells, yielding a CD45RA+CCR7+ population from which TemRA cells were excluded. Donors were healthy HIV-negative adults with no recently reported acute infections or vaccinations. Every donor was a Caucasian adult living in Nashville, Tennessee, USA. After blood collection by leukapheresis, PBMCs were isolated using Ficoll-Histopaque density gradient centrifugation and then cryopreserved in the vapor phase of liquid nitrogen. Analytical flow cytometry was used to check the purity and quantity of each magnetically sorted T cell population. Genomic DNA was isolated from each sorted fraction and quantified by UV absorbance on a Nanodrop 2000c.

Using the deep immunoSEQ assay, multiplex PCR amplified TCR CDR3 regions from genomic DNA. Genomic DNA extracted from each cell subset was distributed evenly over all wells of several immunoSEQ 96-well plates, and each plate served as one replicate. For sorted subsets, approximately 190 ng of genomic DNA, equivalent to some 33,000 T cell genomes, went into each replicate PCR. The purified libraries were quantified using a Qubit 3.0 fluorometer, sized with a Bioanalyzer 2100, and then quantified again using the KAPA Library Quantification kit. Every immunoSEQ 96-well plate was sequenced on a dedicated single-read 150-cycle Illumina NextSeq 550 flow cell. For the original study's pipeline: The immunoSEQ output contained only junctional sequences without quality scores, so filtering could not match that applied to full-length reads. To assign V/J genes and CDR3, sequences were annotated against IMGT germline references using PyIR, a Python wrapper for IgBLAST v1.9. Reads with weak V/J assignments (E-value above 1e-6), missing CDR3, stop codons, out-of-frame junctions, or ambiguous translated residues were removed. V3J clonotypes were defined as sequences sharing an identical inferred V gene, J gene, and CDR3 amino acid sequence. To compute the percentage overlap between repertoires, the number of shared unique clonotypes was divided by the size of the smaller repertoire. Three approaches were used to assess repertoire richness: RTK rarefaction, the Chao1 estimator, and Recon v2.1 estimates of unobserved clonotypes. For all TCRbeta clonotypes obtained by the gDNA method from a few donors, generation probabilities were computed with OLGA. This is the immuneACCESS table as TCRdb keeps it, with only in-frame sequences that have V and J called. A part of the clones is gone; compared with another copy, unresolved V genes explain less than half, and the rest is unexplained. That table gives V, J and clone size, and the DNA gave D and trimming. Here the sample has roughly 2.1 million clones; about 92% occur a single time. About 1.5% of the sample is in the top ten clones.

The investigation overall reported the following: Pairwise subsampling led to the expectation that sequencing depth would affect the degree of clonotype sharing among donors. When a handful of donors were compared, the shared fraction of clonotypes was around 4.6% for naive CD4, around 4% for naive CD8, 2.3% for memory CD4, and 0.4% for memory CD8. Because the study included only a small number of donors, the genetic and exposure-history diversity represented was limited. Estimated clonotype richness was generally larger for naive than for memory subsets. Sampling was restricted to blood, and TCR repertoires in tissue are likely to differ from TCR repertoires in blood. Even with the large sequencing depth, rarefaction of the sorted-subset datasets indicated that sequencing was incomplete. Compared with non-shared clonotypes, clonotypes shared by all four sorted-subset donors had higher generation probabilities.

This chain is built from TRBV9 and TRBJ2-1; the D gene is perhaps TRBD2, on 6 matching bases. The specimen was naive CD8+ T cells from PBMCs. This specimen's cell subset or site label, interpreted: CD45RA+CCR7+. This clonotype was obtained from a man between 18 and 29 years old in good health. Some clones in this sample may be carry-over from other donors' samples. For the CDR3, the sequence is CASSVYGSVHNEQFF. The DNA sequence is TGTGCCAGCAGCGTATACGGGAGCGTCCACAATGAGCAGTTCTTC.